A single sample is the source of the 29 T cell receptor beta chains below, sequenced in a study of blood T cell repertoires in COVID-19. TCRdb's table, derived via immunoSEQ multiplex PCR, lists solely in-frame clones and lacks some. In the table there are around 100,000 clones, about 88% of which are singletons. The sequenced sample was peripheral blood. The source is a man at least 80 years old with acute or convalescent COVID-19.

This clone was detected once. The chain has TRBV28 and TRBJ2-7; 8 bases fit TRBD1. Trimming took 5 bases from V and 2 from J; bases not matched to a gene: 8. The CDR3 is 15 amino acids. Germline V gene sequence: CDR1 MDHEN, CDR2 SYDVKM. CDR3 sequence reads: CASSLIWGQAYEQYF. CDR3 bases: TGTGCCAGCAGTCTTATCTGGGGACAGGCCTACGAGCAGTACTTC.

The CDR3 DNA follows: TGTGCCAGCAGCTTATACATACAGGGGTCCTCCTTTCGCGAGCAGTACTTC. Translating gives CASSLYIQGSSFREQYF. The chain couples TRBV7-6 to TRBJ2-7, with TRBD1 identical over 7 bases. V trimming: 2 bases; J trimming: 6 bases; junction bases outside the gene matches: 16. CDR3 size: 17 residues. Germline loops: CDR1 SGHVS, CDR2 FNYEAQ. The complete variable domain, with remaining parts taken from reference TRBV7-6 and TRBJ2-7, reads GAGVSQSPRYKVTKRGQDVALRCDPISGHVSLYWYRQALGQGPEFLTYFNYEAQQDKSGLPNDRFSAERPEGSISTLTIQRTEQRDSAMYRCASSLYIQGSSFREQYFGPGTRLTVT.

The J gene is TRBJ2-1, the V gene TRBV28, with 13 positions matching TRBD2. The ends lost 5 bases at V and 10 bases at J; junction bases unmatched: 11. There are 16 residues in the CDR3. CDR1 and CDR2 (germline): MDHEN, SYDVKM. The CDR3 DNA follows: TGTGCCAGCAGTAAACTACTAGCGGGAGGGCCCGGAGAGCAGTTCTTC. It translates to CASSKLLAGGPGEQFF.

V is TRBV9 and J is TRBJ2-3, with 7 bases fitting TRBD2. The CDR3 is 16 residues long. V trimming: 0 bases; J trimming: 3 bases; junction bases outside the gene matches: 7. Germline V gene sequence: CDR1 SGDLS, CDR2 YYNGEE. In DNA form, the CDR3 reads TGTGCCAGCAGCGTAGAGAGCGGGACTGTTACAGATACGCAGTATTTT. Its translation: CASSVESGTVTDTQYF.

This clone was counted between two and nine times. The CDR3 DNA sequence: TGTGCCAGCAGTTACGAAGGGGCGTCTTCACCCCTCCACTTT. Its protein is CASSYEGASSPLHF. The chain uses TRBV6-2 or TRBV6-3 and TRBJ1-6, with D possibly TRBD1 on 5 matching bases. The V end was cut by 2 bases, the J end by 9 bases, with 11 bases between. CDR1 is MNHEY, CDR2 SVGEGT, per germline. This CDR3 has 14 residues.

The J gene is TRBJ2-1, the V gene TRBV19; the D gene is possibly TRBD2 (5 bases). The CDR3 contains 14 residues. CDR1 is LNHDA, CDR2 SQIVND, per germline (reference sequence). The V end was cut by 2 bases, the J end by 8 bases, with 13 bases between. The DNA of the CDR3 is TGTGCCAGTAGTATAAGGGAGAGAGGCGATGAGCAGTTCTTC. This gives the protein CASSIRERGDEQFF.

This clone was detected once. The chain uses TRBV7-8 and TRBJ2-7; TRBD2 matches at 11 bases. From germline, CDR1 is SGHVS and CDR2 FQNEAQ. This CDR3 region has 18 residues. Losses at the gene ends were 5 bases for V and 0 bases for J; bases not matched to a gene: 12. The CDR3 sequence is CASSLRELAGALSYEQYF. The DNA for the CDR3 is TGTGCCAGCAGCCTACGAGAACTAGCGGGGGCCCTCTCCTACGAGCAGTACTTC. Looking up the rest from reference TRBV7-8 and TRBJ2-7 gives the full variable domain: GAGVSQSPRYKVAKRGQDVALRCDPISGHVSLFWYQQALGQGPEFLTYFQNEAQLDKSGLPSDRFFAERPEGSVSTLKIQRTQQEDSAVYLCASSLRELAGALSYEQYFGPGTRLTVT.

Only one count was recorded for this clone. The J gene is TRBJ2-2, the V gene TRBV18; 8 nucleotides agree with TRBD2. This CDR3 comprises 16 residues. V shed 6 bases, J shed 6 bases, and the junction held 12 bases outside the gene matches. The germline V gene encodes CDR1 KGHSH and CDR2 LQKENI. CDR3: CASSRGLERESGELFF. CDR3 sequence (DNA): TGTGCCAGCTCGCGGGGACTAGAGCGGGAGTCCGGGGAGCTGTTTTTT.

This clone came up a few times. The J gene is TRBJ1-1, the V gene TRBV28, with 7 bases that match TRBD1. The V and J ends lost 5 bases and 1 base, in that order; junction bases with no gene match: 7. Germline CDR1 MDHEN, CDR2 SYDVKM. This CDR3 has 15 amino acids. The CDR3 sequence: CASSAHRGGNTEAFF. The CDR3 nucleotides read TGTGCCAGCAGTGCCCACAGGGGAGGGAACACTGAAGCTTTCTTT.

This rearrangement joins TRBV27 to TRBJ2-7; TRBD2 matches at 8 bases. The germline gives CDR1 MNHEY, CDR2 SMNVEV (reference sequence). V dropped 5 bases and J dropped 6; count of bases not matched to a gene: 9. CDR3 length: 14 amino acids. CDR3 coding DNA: TGTGCCAGCAGTCCGCCCGGACTAGCTGGCGAGCAGTACTTC. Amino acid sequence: CASSPPGLAGEQYF.

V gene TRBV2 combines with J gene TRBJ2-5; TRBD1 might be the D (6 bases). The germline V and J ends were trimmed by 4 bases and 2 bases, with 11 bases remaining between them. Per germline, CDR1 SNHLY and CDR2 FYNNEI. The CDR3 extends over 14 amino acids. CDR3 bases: TGTGCCAGCAGTGTTGGCAGGGGACAAGAGACCCAGTACTTC. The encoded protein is CASSVGRGQETQYF.

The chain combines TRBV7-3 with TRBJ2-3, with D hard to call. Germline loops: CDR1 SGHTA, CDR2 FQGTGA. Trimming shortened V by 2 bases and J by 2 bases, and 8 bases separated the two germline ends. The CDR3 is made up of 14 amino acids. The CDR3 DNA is TGTGCCAGCAGCTTATCTACCCTCACAGATACGCAGTATTTT. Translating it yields CASSLSTLTDTQYF.

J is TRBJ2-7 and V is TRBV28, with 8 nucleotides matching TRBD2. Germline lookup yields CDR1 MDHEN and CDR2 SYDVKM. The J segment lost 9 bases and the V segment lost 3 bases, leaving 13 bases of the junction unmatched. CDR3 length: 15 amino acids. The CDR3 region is CASSFPSGFVRGQYF. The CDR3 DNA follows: TGTGCCAGCAGTTTCCCTAGCGGGTTTGTGAGGGGGCAGTACTTC.

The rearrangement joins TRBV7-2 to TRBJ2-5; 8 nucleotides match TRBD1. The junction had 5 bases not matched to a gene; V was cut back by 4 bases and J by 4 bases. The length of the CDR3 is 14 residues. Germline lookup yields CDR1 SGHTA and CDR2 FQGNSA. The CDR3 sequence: CASSWDRRGETQYF. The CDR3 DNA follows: TGTGCCAGCAGCTGGGACAGGCGGGGAGAGACCCAGTACTTC.

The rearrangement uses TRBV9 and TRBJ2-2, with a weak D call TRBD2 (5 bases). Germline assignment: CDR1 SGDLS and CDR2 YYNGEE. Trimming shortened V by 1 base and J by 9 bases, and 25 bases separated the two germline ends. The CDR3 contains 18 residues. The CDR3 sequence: CASSVRTPIYRDARELFF. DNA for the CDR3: TGTGCCAGCAGCGTAAGGACTCCGATTTATAGAGATGCAAGGGAGCTGTTTTTT.

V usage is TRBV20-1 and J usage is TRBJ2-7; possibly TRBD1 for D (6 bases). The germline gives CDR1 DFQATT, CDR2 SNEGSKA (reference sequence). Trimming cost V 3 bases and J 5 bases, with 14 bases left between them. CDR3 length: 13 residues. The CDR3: CSASRGTRNEQYF. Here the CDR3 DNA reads TGCAGTGCTAGTAGGGGGACCCGGAACGAGCAGTACTTC.

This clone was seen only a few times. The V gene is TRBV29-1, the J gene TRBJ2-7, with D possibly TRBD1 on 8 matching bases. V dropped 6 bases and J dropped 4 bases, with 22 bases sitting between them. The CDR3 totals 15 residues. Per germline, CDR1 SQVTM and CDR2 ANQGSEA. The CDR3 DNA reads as TGCAGCGTGGAGGGAGGGGGTCAGGGGGCTTACGAGCAGTACTTC. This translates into CSVEGGGQGAYEQYF.

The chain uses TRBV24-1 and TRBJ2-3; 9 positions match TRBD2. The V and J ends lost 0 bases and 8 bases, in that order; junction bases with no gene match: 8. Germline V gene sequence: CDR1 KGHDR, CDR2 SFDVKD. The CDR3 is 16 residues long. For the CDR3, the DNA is TGTGCCACCAGTGATTTGACCACTAGCGGGTTGGGTACGCAGTATTTT. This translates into CATSDLTTSGLGTQYF.

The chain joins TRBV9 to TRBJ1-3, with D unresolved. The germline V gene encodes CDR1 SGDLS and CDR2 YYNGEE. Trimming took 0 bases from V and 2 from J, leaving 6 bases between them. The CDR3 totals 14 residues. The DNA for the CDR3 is TGTGCCAGCAGCGTAGGAGGGCCTGGAAACACCATATATTTT. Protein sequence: CASSVGGPGNTIYF.

CDR3: CASSTGLTSYEQYF. The CDR3 DNA follows: TGTGCCAGCAGCACAGGTCTCACATCCTACGAGCAGTACTTC. The genes are TRBV6-2 or TRBV6-3 and TRBJ2-7; possible D gene TRBD1, 5 bases. Trimming cost V 6 bases and J 1 base, with 13 bases left between them. The CDR3 spans 14 residues. Germline V CDR1 and CDR2: MNHEY, SVGEGT.

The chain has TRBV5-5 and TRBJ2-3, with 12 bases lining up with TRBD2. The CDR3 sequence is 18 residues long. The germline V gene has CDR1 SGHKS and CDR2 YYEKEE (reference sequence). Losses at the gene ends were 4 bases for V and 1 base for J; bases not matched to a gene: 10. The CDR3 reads CASSPTSGRWVGTDTQYF. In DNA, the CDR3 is TGTGCCAGCAGCCCGACTAGCGGGAGATGGGTAGGCACAGATACGCAGTATTTT. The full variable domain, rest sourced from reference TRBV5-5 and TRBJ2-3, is DAGVTQSPTHLIKTRGQQVTLRCSPISGHKSVSWYQQVLGQGPQFIFQYYEKEERGRGNFPDRFSARQFPNYSSELNVNALLLGDSALYLCASSPTSGRWVGTDTQYFGPGTRLTVL.

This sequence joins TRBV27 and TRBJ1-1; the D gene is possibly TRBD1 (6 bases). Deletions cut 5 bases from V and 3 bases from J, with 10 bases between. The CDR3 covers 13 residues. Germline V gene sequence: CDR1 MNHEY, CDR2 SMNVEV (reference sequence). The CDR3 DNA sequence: TGTGCCAGCAGTGGGGGCTTTTACACTGAAGCTTTCTTT. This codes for CASSGGFYTEAFF.

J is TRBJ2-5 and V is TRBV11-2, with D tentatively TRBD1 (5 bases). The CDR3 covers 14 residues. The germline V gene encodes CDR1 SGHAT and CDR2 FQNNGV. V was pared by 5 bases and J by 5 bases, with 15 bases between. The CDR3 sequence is CASSPSQGWETQYF. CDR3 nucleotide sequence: TGTGCCAGCAGCCCATCCCAGGGATGGGAGACCCAGTACTTC.

The CDR3 reads CASSQVREYGYTF. The CDR3 region has the DNA TGTGCCAGCAGCCAAGTAAGGGAGTATGGCTACACCTTC. J is TRBJ1-2 and V is TRBV3-1 (or the pseudogene TRBV3-2); no definite D call. V lost 1 base and J 5 bases, leaving 8 bases between the germline ends. The CDR3 is 13 residues long. Germline-derived CDR1 and CDR2 are LGHDT and YNNKEL (reference sequence).

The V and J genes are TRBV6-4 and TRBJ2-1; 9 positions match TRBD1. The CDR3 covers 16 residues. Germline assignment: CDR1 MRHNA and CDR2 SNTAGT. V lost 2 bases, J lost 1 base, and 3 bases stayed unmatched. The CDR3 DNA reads TGTGCCAGCAGTGACCCGGGACAGGGTTCCTACAATGAGCAGTTCTTC. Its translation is CASSDPGQGSYNEQFF.

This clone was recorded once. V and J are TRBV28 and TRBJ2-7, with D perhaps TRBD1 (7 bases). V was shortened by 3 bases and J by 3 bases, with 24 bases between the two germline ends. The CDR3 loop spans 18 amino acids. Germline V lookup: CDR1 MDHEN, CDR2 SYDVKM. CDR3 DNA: TGTGCCAGCAGTTTCGTACGCGGGACAGTGAGAGCCAGCTACGAGCAGTACTTC. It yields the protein CASSFVRGTVRASYEQYF.

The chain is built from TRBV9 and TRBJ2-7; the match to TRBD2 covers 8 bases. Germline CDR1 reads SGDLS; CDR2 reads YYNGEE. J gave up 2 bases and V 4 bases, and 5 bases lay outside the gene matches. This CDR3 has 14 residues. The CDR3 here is CASSLGLGPYEQYF. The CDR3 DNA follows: TGTGCCAGCAGCCTGGGACTAGGTCCCTACGAGCAGTACTTC.

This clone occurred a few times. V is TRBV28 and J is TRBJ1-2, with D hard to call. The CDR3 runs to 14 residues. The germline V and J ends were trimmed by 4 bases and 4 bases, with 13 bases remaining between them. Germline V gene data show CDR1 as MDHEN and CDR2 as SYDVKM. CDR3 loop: CASSSPSPSYGYTF. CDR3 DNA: TGTGCCAGCAGTTCGCCTTCGCCTAGCTATGGCTACACCTTC.

The CDR3 here is CASSLLREGEAFF. As DNA, the CDR3 is TGTGCCAGCAGCCTGCTTCGGGAGGGTGAAGCTTTCTTT. The genes are TRBV5-5 and TRBJ1-1; D is ambiguous. The germline V gene encodes CDR1 SGHKS and CDR2 YYEKEE (reference sequence). The V and J ends lost 4 bases and 7 bases respectively, with 14 bases between them. This CDR3 spans 13 amino acids.